Below, 31 T cell receptor beta chains from the same sample are listed, as sequenced in a study of post-analysis software for immune sequencing data. Study findings and constraints: TRBV5-6, TRBV5-1 and TRBV20-1 were among a few TRBV segments more frequent in patients than controls.

The antigens for these receptors are not known. Prepared TCR beta cDNA libraries contained unique molecular identifiers. TCRdb processed the PCR reads anew with MiXCR; each CDR3 protein has one entry. In the table there are 170,000 or so distinct CDR3 sequences, approximately 30% of which are singletons. The sequencing sample was made of blood. The source is a girl between 5 and 17 years old with multiple sclerosis.

This clonotype has more than one count but fewer than ten. The rearrangement uses TRBV6-5 and TRBJ1-5; unclear D gene. Per the germline V gene, CDR1 is MNHEY and CDR2 is SVGAGI. The CDR3 is 15 amino acids. V was trimmed by 6 bases and J by 0 bases, leaving 12 bases between them. CDR3 sequence reads: CASRYSMTSNQPQHF. CDR3 coding DNA: TGTGCCAGCAGGTACAGCATGACTAGCAATCAGCCCCAGCATTTT.

This clonotype has a count of ten or more. The chain carries TRBV12-3 or TRBV12-4 and TRBJ1-2, with a tentative D call TRBD1 (6 bases). V was clipped by 6 bases and J by 8 bases, with 22 bases between them. CDR3 length: 15 residues. The chain's CDR3 is CASSPPVGAAGGYTF. CDR3 coding DNA: TGTGCCAGCAGCCCCCCCGTGGGGGCGGCGGGCGGCTACACCTTC.

Note on this clonotype: A single base separates this from a much larger clone, so it may be a read error. V usage is TRBV12-5 and J usage is TRBJ2-7; D unclear. The CDR3 has 13 residues. V was pared by 3 bases and J by 7 bases, with 13 bases between. Germline V gene lookup returns CDR1 LGHNT and CDR2 FRNRAP. This CDR3 reads CASGLSPSNEQYF. The CDR3 coding sequence is TGTGCTAGTGGTTTAAGTCCGTCCAATGAGCAGTACTTC.

At least ten counts were recorded for this clonotype. The chain employs TRBV7-2 and TRBJ2-5; D is perhaps TRBD1 (6 bases). V lost 5 bases, J lost 5 bases, and 12 bases lay in between. The germline V gene has CDR1 SGHTA and CDR2 FQGNSA. The CDR3 length is 13 residues. In DNA, the CDR3 is TGTGCCAGCAGCAGTGGGGGCACCGAGACCCAGTACTTC. It yields the protein CASSSGGTETQYF.

As regards this clonotype: One end of the junction is discordant with germline, which a read error may explain. The J gene is TRBJ2-6, the V gene TRBV20-1; TRBD1 might be the D (5 bases). The CDR3 is made up of 18 amino acids. Germline CDR1 reads DFQATT; CDR2 reads SNEGSKA (reference sequence). CDR3 coding DNA: TGCAGTGCTGTCTGGAGCCCCCGACTGATCTCTGGGGCCAACGTCCGGACTTTC. Protein sequence: CSAVWSPRLISGANVRTF.

This clonotype was counted many times. V and J are TRBV6-2 or TRBV6-3 and TRBJ2-1, with 11 bases fitting TRBD2. The CDR3 extends over 14 amino acids. V lost 5 bases and J lost 7; bases outside the gene matches: 4. Germline CDR1 is MNHEY and CDR2 is SVGEGT. The CDR3 DNA reads TGTGCCAGCAGTCCGGGACTAGCGGTTAATGAGCAGTTCTTC. This codes for CASSPGLAVNEQFF.

In its sample, this clonotype was seen a few times. The gene calls are TRBV20-1 and TRBJ1-6; D remains ambiguous. CDR1 and CDR2 (germline): DFQATT, SNEGSKA (reference sequence). The CDR3 spans 8 residues. Trimming took off 4 bases at V and 18 bases at J, with 7 bases between the two ends. CDR3 coding DNA: TGCAGTGCTAACGCCCCCCACTTT. Translated, it gives CSANAPHF.

This sequence joins TRBV7-2 and TRBJ2-5; unclear D gene. CDR3 length equals 14 residues. CDR1 SGHTA and CDR2 FQGNSA come from the germline V gene. V lost 5 bases to trimming and J lost 5 bases, with 15 bases between them. The CDR3 protein is CASSPLGGGETQYF. The CDR3 DNA is TGTGCCAGCAGCCCCCTGGGCGGCGGCGAGACCCAGTACTTC.

The V call is TRBV28, the J call TRBJ1-2; TRBD1 agrees at 7 bases. Germline V gene sequence: CDR1 MDHEN, CDR2 SYDVKM. CDR3 size: 13 residues. Germline trimming cut 7 bases from V and 3 bases from J; bases unmatched to any gene: 5. The CDR3 reads CASTLGTDYGYTF. The CDR3 DNA is TGTGCCAGCACACTCGGGACAGACTATGGCTACACCTTC.

The rearrangement uses TRBV6-9 and TRBJ2-5; D is possibly TRBD1 (6 bases). The CDR3 extends over 13 amino acids. V shed 2 bases and J shed 12 bases, with 16 bases lying between them. Germline V gives CDR1 MNHGY, CDR2 SVAAGI. The CDR3 DNA is TGTGCCAGCAGTTATCCGGGACATTCAGAAAAGTACTTC. Translating gives CASSYPGHSEKYF.

The J gene is TRBJ2-2, the V gene TRBV3-1; no definite D call. V gave up 6 bases and J gave up 4 bases, with 9 bases separating them. Germline V lookup: CDR1 LGHDT, CDR2 YNNKEL (reference sequence). The CDR3 totals 13 residues. The CDR3 protein is CASRGFPTGELFF. CDR3 nucleotides: TGTGCCAGCAGGGGGTTTCCCACCGGGGAGCTGTTTTTT.

Of note for this clonotype: At one end, the junction sequence differs from germline, possibly due to a read error. The CDR3 nucleotides are TGTGTCAGCAGTCAGGCCCCTTTGCGAGAGCAGTACTTC. Translating gives CVSSQAPLREQYF. V and J are TRBV12-3 or TRBV12-4 and TRBJ2-5; D gene unclear. CDR3 length equals 13 residues.

Comments on this clonotype: One base away lies a much larger clone, so this may be a sequencing read error. This rearrangement joins TRBV29-1 to TRBJ2-1, with 16 nucleotides matching TRBD2. Unmatched junction bases numbered 3, after V lost 6 bases and J lost 1 base. Germline CDR1 and CDR2: SQVTM and ANQGSEA. CDR3 size: 16 residues. CDR3 loop: CSVPGLAGGSYNEQFF. The DNA of the CDR3 is TGCAGCGTCCCGGGACTAGCGGGAGGGTCCTACAATGAGCAGTTCTTC.

The gene calls are TRBV9 and TRBJ1-2; weak D call: TRBD1 (5 bases). The V end lost 0 bases, the J end lost 8 bases, and 8 bases lay between the germline ends. Germline loops: CDR1 SGDLS, CDR2 YYNGEE. CDR3 length equals 12 residues. CDR3 DNA sequence: TGTGCCAGCAGCGTAGCCGGGGCGGGCTACACCTTC. Amino acids: CASSVAGAGYTF.

This clonotype was seen only a few times. V is TRBV9 and J is TRBJ1-2; unclear D gene. Trimming removed 0 bases at V and 3 bases at J, with 15 bases between. The CDR3 extends over 16 amino acids. Germline loops: CDR1 SGDLS, CDR2 YYNGEE. The CDR3 reads CASSVDRGGRDYGYTF. The CDR3 nucleotides read TGTGCCAGCAGCGTAGACCGAGGCGGACGGGACTATGGCTACACCTTC.

This clonotype was observed at least ten times. The DNA of the CDR3 is TGTGCCAGCAGTTCCGATACTAGCGGGAACGGGGATGAGCAGTTCTTC. Translated, it gives CASSSDTSGNGDEQFF. V gene TRBV6-5 combines with J gene TRBJ2-1, with 10 bases aligning to TRBD2. Germline V gene lookup returns CDR1 MNHEY and CDR2 SVGAGI. The CDR3 is made up of 16 amino acids. With V trimmed by 4 bases and J by 8 bases, 11 bases remained unmatched.

A few counts support this clonotype. The chain employs TRBV7-9 and TRBJ2-5; D is possibly TRBD2 (5 bases). Trimming took off 5 bases at V and 2 bases at J, with 15 bases between the two ends. The CDR3 loop spans 15 amino acids. Germline V gene lookup returns CDR1 SEHNR and CDR2 FQNEAQ (reference sequence). The DNA of the CDR3 is TGTGCCAGCAGCCTAAAAGTACGGGAACAAGAGACCCAGTACTTC. Translation: CASSLKVREQETQYF.

This clonotype was recorded many times. V gene TRBV10-3 combines with J gene TRBJ1-2, with 8 bases aligning to TRBD1. This CDR3 is built from 12 residues. Germline V gene data show CDR1 as ENHRY and CDR2 as SYGVKD. J lost 7 bases, V lost 10 bases, and 8 bases had no gene match. The CDR3 loop reads CATSDRAGGYTF. For the CDR3, the DNA is TGTGCCACCTCGGACAGGGCTGGTGGCTACACCTTC.

V gene TRBV6-2 or TRBV6-3 combines with J gene TRBJ2-3; TRBD2 aligns across 7 bases. After removal of 6 bases from V and 0 bases from J, the junction contained 15 bases not matched to a gene. The germline CDR1 and CDR2 sequences are MNHEY and SVGEGT. This CDR3 has 18 amino acids. The CDR3 is CASSGRTSPMWSTDTQYF. DNA for the CDR3: TGTGCCAGCAGCGGGCGGACTAGTCCAATGTGGAGCACAGATACGCAGTATTTT.

This clonotype was observed a handful of times. In DNA, the CDR3 is TGCGCCAGCTCCTGGGGGGCGGGAGCCTACAATGAGCAGTTCTTC. Translated: CASSWGAGAYNEQFF. The rearrangement uses TRBV5-1 and TRBJ2-1; a weak D match, TRBD2 (7 bases). The V gene's germline CDR1 is SGHRS and CDR2 YFSETQ. The CDR3 contains 15 residues. V lost 7 bases and J 2 bases, leaving 16 bases between the germline ends. The variable domain in full, completed from reference TRBV5-1 and TRBJ2-1, reads KAGVTQTPRYLIKTRGQQVTLSCSPISGHRSVSWYQQTPGQGLQFLFEYFSETQRNKGNFPGRFSGRQFSNSRSEMNVSTLELGDSALYLCASSWGAGAYNEQFFGPGTRLTVL.

This clonotype was recorded many times. Germline and junction disagree at one end, which may indicate a read error. This chain links TRBV7-7 with TRBJ2-5; no clear D gene. The CDR3 has 14 amino acids. The V gene's germline CDR1 is SSHAT and CDR2 FNYEAQ (reference sequence). The CDR3 DNA is TGTGCTAGCAGCATGCACCCTTCTGAAGAGACCCAGTACTTC. Protein product: CASSMHPSEETQYF.

This clonotype was seen only a few times. Relative to the germline gene, one junction end is altered; a read error may explain this. This chain links TRBV14 with TRBJ2-1; 7 positions agree with TRBD2. The CDR3 is made up of 15 amino acids. The V gene's germline CDR1 is SGHDN and CDR2 FVKESK. In DNA, the CDR3 is TGTGCCAGCACCCAAGGCGGGAGTCCGGCCAATGAGCAGTTCTTC. It encodes CASTQGGSPANEQFF.

With regard to this clonotype: A much bigger clone sits one base away, suggesting this may be a read error. The chain couples TRBV11-2 to TRBJ2-3, with a possible D match to TRBD2 (5 bases). This CDR3 is 14 amino acids long. Trimming shortened V by 1 base and J by 7 bases, and 12 bases separated the two germline ends. The V gene's germline CDR1 is SGHAT and CDR2 FQNNGV. CDR3 amino acids: CASSLGFVGNTQYF. The CDR3 DNA follows: TGTGCCAGCAGCTTAGGTTTCGTCGGGAATACGCAGTATTTT.

With regard to this clonotype: The junction departs from germline at one end; a sequencing error may be responsible. The V call is TRBV16, the J call TRBJ1-6; no firm D call. Germline assignment: CDR1 KGHSY and CDR2 FQNENV. There are 15 residues in the CDR3. The CDR3 DNA reads TGTGCCAGCAGCCCGACGGCCCATTTTAATTCACCCCCCCACTTT. Encoded protein: CASSPTAHFNSPPHF.

In the case of this clonotype: Since a much larger clone is just one base distant, this may be a read error. The chain joins TRBV9 to TRBJ2-7; D gene unclear. This CDR3 comprises 13 residues. Germline-derived CDR1 and CDR2 are SGDLS and YYNGEE. The CDR3 here is CASSVGADYGQYF. The CDR3 nucleotides read TGTGCCAGCAGCGTAGGGGCGGATTACGGGCAGTACTTC.

V usage is TRBV7-9 and J usage is TRBJ2-7; D perhaps matches TRBD1 (6 bases). This CDR3 contains 12 residues. Germline V gene data show CDR1 as SEHNR and CDR2 as FQNEAQ (reference sequence). V was trimmed by 8 bases and J by 3 bases, leaving 11 bases between them. As DNA, the CDR3 is TGTGCCAGCGGGGGCAGGGGCTACGAGCAGTACTTC. Translating gives CASGGRGYEQYF.

V usage is TRBV5-1 and J usage is TRBJ2-1; 14 bases fit TRBD2. Germline V gene lookup returns CDR1 SGHRS and CDR2 YFSETQ. The CDR3 is 15 amino acids. V lost 4 bases to trimming and J lost 6 bases; unmatched junction nucleotides: 3. The CDR3 loop is CASSTGTSGSNEQFF. The CDR3, as DNA: TGCGCCAGCAGCACCGGGACTAGCGGGAGCAATGAGCAGTTCTTC.

Regarding this clonotype: One base away lies a much larger clone, so this may be a sequencing read error. This rearrangement joins TRBV5-1 to TRBJ2-5, with 10 bases that match TRBD2. The CDR3 loop spans 15 amino acids. Germline V gene sequence: CDR1 SGHRS, CDR2 YFSETQ. Germline trimming cut 1 base from V and 11 bases from J; bases unmatched to any gene: 11. CDR3 region: CASSLWASGSNEQYF. The CDR3 nucleotides are TGCGCCAGCAGCTTGTGGGCTAGCGGGAGCAATGAGCAGTACTTC.

The J gene is TRBJ1-5, the V gene TRBV6-6; D remains unclear. V lost 6 bases, J lost 4 bases, and 4 bases lay in between. In germline, CDR1 is MNHNY, CDR2 SVGAGI (reference sequence). This CDR3 is built from 11 residues. Written as DNA, the CDR3 is TGTGCCAGCAGCCCGAATCAGCCCCAGCATTTT. Protein: CASSPNQPQHF.

The chain is built from TRBV20-1 and TRBJ2-7, with 14 bases lining up with TRBD2. CDR3 length: 15 amino acids. Germline V CDR1 and CDR2: DFQATT, SNEGSKA (reference sequence). Trimming at V came to 7 bases and at J to 7 bases, leaving 12 bases not matched to a gene. CDR3 nucleotide sequence: TGCAGTGTCTCGACTAGCGGGGGGGCCACTAGAGAGCAGTACTTC. It specifies CSVSTSGGATREQYF.

The gene calls are TRBV7-9 and TRBJ2-3; 10 positions agree with TRBD1. This CDR3 has 14 amino acids. The ends lost 5 bases at V and 4 bases at J; junction bases unmatched: 3. Germline lookup yields CDR1 SEHNR and CDR2 FQNEAQ (reference sequence). As DNA, the CDR3 is TGTGCCAGCAGCGTGGGACAGGGGCCAGATACGCAGTATTTT. It encodes CASSVGQGPDTQYF.